What follows describes a single T cell receptor (beta chain). The antigen remains unidentified. The selected patients with pancreatic ductal adenocarcinoma had surgery but no neoadjuvant therapy. The data are from a study of T cells in pancreatic ductal adenocarcinoma. Overall study findings and caveats: Tumor samples had fewer productive templates and about 8-fold fewer unique clonotypes than blood. Results skew toward the minority of patients with early-stage disease.

This CDR3 is 17 amino acids long. Germline values: CDR1 SNHLY, CDR2 FYNNEI. V was clipped by 4 bases and J by 0 bases; unmatched bases: 8. The assay was immunoSEQ multiplex PCR, and TCRdb's table has in-frame clones only and misses some. Among just under 30,000 clones listed, about 92% were seen once. The TCR comes from a human donor with pancreatic ductal adenocarcinoma. The sequencing sample was made of PBMCs. The rearrangement links TRBV2 to TRBJ2-7; 11 nucleotides agree with TRBD1. The CDR3 region has the DNA TGTGCCAGCAGTGTGGGGACCGGGACAGGGGGCTCCTACGAGCAGTACTTC. This sequence encodes CASSVGTGTGGSYEQYF.